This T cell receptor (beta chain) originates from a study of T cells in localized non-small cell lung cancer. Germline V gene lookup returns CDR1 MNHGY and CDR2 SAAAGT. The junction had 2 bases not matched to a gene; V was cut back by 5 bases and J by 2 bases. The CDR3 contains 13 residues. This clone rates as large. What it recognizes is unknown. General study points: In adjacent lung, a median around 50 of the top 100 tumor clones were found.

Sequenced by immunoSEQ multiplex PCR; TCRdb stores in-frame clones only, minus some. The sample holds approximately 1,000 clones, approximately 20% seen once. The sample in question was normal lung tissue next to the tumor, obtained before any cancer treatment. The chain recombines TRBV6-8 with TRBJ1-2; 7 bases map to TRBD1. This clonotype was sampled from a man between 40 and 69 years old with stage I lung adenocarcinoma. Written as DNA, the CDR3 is TGTGCCAGCAGTCGGGACAGAAACTATGGCTACACCTTC. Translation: CASSRDRNYGYTF.